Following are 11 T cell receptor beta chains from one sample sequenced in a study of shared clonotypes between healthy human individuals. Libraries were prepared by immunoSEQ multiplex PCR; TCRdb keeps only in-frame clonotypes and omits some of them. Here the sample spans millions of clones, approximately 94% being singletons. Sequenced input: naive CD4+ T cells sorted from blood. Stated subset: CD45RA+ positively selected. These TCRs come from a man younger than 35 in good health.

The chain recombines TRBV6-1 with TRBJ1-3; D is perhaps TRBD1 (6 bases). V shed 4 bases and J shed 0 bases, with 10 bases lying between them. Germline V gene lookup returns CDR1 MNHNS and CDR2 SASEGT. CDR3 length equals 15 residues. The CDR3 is CASSGQDSSGNTIYF. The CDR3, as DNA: TGTGCCAGCAGTGGCCAGGACAGCTCTGGAAACACCATATATTTT.

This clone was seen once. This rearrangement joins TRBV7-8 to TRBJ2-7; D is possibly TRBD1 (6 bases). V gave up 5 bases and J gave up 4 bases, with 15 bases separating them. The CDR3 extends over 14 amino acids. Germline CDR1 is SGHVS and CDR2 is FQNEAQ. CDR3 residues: CASSKEQGPYEQYF. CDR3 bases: TGTGCCAGCAGCAAGGAACAGGGCCCGTACGAGCAGTACTTC.

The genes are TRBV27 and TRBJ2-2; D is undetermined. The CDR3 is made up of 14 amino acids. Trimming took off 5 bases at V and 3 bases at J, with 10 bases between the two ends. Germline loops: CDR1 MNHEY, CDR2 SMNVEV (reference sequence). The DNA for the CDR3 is TGTGCCAGCAGTCCCCCGCTGGACACCGGGGAGCTGTTTTTT. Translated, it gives CASSPPLDTGELFF.

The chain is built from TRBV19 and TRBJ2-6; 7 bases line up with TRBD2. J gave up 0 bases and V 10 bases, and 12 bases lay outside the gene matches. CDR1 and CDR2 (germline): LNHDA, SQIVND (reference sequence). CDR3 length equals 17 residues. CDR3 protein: CATSGARSASGANVLTF. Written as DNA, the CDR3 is TGTGCCACTAGCGGAGCCAGGTCTGCCTCTGGGGCCAACGTCCTGACTTTC.

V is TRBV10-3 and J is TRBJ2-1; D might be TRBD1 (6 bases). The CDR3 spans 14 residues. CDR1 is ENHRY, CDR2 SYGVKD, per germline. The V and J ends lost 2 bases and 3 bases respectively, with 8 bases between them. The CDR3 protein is CAISEGQFYNEQFF. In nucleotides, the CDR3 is TGTGCCATCAGTGAGGGACAGTTCTACAATGAGCAGTTCTTC.

DNA for the CDR3: TGTGCCAGCAGCCTCGGACAGCCATTCTCTAGCACAGATACGCAGTATTTT. Translated, it gives CASSLGQPFSSTDTQYF. This chain links TRBV7-6 with TRBJ2-3; perhaps TRBD1 as D (6 bases). V shed 5 bases and J shed 0 bases, with 18 bases lying between them. This CDR3 has 17 amino acids. CDR1 SGHVS and CDR2 FNYEAQ come from the germline V gene.

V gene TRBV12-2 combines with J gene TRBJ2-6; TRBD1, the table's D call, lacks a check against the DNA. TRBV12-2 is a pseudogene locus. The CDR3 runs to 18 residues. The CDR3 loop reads CASRLEARGNSGANVLTF. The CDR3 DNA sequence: TGTGCAAGTCGCTTAGAGGCCAGGGGGAACTCTGGGGCCAACGTCCTGACTTTC.

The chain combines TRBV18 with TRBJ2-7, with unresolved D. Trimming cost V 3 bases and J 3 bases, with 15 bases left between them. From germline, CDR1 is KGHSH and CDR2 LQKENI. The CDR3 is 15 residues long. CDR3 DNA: TGTGCCAGCTCACCTCCCCCACAGTACCTCTACGAGCAGTACTTC. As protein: CASSPPPQYLYEQYF.

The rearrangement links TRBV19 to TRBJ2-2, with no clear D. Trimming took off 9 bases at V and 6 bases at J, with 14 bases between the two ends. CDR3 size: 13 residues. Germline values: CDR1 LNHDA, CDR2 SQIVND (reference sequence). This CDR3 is CASRLGSSGELFF. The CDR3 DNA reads TGTGCCAGCCGGTTGGGCTCCTCCGGGGAGCTGTTTTTT.

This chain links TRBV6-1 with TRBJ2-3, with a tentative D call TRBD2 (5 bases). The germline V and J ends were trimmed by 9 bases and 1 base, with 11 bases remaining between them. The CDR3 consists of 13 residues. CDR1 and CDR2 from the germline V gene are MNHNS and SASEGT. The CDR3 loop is CASGPGGTDTQYF. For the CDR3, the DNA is TGTGCCAGTGGCCCCGGGGGCACAGATACGCAGTATTTT.

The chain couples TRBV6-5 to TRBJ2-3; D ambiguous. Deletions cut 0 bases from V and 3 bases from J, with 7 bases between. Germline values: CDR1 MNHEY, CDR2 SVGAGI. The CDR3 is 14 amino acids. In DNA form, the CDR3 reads TGTGCCAGCAGTTACTCGATTAGGACAGATACGCAGTATTTT. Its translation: CASSYSIRTDTQYF.